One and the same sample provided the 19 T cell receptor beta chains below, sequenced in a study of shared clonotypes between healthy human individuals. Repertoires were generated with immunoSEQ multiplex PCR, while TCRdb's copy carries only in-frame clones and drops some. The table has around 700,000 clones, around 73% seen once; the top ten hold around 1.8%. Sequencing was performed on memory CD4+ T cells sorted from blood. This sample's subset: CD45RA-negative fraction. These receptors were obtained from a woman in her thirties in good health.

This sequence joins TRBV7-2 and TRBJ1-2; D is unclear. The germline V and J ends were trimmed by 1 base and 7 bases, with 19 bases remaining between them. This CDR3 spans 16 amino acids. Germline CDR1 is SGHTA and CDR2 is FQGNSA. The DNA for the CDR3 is TGTGCCAGCAGCTTAGTATACCGGGTTCAGGATCTTGGCTACACCTTC. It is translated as CASSLVYRVQDLGYTF.

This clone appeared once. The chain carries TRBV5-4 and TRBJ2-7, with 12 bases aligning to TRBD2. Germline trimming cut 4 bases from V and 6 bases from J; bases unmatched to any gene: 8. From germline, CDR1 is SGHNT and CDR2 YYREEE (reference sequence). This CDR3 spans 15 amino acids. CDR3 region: CASSQLAGGPGEQYF. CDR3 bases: TGTGCCAGCAGCCAACTAGCGGGGGGCCCGGGCGAGCAGTACTTC.

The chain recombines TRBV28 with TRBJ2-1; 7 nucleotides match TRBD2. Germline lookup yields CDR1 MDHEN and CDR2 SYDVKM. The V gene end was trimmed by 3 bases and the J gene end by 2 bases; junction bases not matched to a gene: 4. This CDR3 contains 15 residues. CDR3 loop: CASSFSGKPYNEQFF. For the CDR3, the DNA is TGTGCCAGCAGTTTCAGCGGGAAGCCCTACAATGAGCAGTTCTTC.

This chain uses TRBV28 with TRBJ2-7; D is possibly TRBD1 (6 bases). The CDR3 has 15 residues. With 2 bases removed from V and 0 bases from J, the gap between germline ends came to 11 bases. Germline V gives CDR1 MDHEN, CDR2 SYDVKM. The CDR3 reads CASSLVRGASYEQYF. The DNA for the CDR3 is TGTGCCAGCAGTTTAGTCAGGGGAGCCTCCTACGAGCAGTACTTC.

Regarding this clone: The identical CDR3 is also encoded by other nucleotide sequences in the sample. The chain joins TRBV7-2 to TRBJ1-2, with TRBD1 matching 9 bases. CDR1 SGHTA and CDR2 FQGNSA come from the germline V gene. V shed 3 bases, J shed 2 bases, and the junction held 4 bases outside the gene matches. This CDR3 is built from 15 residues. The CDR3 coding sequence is TGTGCCAGCAGCTTCCCAGGACAGGGGAACTATGGCTACACCTTC. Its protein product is CASSFPGQGNYGYTF.

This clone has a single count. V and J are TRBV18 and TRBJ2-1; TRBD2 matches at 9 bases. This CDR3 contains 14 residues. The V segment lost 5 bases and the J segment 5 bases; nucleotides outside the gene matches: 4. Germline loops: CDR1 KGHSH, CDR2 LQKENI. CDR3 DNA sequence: TGTGCCAGCTCAACCTTAGCGGGAGACAATGAGCAGTTCTTC. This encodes CASSTLAGDNEQFF.

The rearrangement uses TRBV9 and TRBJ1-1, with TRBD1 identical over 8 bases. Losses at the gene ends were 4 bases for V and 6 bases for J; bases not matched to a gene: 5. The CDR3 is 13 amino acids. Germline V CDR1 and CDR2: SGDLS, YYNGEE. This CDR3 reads CASSLQTGAEAFF. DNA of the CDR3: TGTGCCAGCAGCCTACAGACAGGGGCTGAAGCTTTCTTT.

In DNA, the CDR3 is TGCGCCAGCAGCATCAAAGGAGAGGAGACCCAGTACTTC. Translating gives CASSIKGEETQYF. This chain links TRBV5-1 with TRBJ2-5; no definite D call. V lost 4 bases, J lost 5 bases, and 12 bases lay in between. Germline-derived CDR1 and CDR2 are SGHRS and YFSETQ. The CDR3 runs 13 residues.

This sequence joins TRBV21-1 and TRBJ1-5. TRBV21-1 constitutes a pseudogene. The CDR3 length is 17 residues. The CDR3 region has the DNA TGTGCCAGCAGCAAAGTGCGGTTGCGGGGGGGGAATCAGCCCCAGCATTTT. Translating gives CASSKVRLRGGNQPQHF.

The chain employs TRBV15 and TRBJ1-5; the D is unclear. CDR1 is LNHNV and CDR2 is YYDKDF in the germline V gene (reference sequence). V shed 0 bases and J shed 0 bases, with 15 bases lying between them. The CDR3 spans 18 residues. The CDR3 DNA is TGTGCCACCAGCAGAGATCGCACGGGAAAGTATAGCAATCAGCCCCAGCATTTT. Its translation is CATSRDRTGKYSNQPQHF.

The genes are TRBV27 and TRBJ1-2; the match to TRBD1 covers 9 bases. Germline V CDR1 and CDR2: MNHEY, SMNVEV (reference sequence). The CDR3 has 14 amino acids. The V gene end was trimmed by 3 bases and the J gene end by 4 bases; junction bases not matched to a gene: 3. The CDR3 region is CASSFGQGPYGYTF. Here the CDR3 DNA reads TGTGCCAGCAGTTTCGGACAGGGGCCCTATGGCTACACCTTC.

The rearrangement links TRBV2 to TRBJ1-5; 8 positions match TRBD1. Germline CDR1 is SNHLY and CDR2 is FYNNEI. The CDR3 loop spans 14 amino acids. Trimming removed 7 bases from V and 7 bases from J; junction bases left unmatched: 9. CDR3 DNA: TGTGCCAGCACGGGCAGGGGGCACGTACAGCCCCAGCATTTT. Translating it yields CASTGRGHVQPQHF.

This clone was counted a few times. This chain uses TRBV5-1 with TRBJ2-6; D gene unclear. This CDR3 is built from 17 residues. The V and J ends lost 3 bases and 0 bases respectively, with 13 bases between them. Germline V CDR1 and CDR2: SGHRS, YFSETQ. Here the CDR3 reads CASSYRTEFSGANVLTF. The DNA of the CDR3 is TGCGCCAGCAGCTATCGGACCGAGTTCTCTGGGGCCAACGTCCTGACTTTC.

As DNA, the CDR3 is TGTGCCAGCAGCCGCTCGGCGGGAGTAGGCACAGATACGCAGTATTTT. It yields the protein CASSRSAGVGTDTQYF. The genes are TRBV7-7 and TRBJ2-3, with 7 nucleotides matching TRBD2. Germline trimming cut 5 bases from V and 1 base from J; bases unmatched to any gene: 9. The CDR3 is 16 amino acids. CDR1 and CDR2 (germline): SSHAT, FNYEAQ (reference sequence).

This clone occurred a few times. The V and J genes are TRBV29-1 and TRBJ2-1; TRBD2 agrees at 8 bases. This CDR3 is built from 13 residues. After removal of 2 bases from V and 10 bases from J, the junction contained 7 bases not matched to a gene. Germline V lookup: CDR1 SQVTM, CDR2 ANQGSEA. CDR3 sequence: CSVEFEAGVEQFF. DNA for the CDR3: TGCAGCGTTGAATTTGAAGCGGGAGTAGAGCAGTTCTTC.

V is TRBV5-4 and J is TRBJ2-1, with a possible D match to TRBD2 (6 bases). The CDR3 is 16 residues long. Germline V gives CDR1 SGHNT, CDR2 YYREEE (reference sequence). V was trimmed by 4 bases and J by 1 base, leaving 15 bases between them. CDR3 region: CASSPQAGISYNEQFF. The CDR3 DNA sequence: TGTGCCAGCAGCCCGCAAGCGGGTATTTCCTACAATGAGCAGTTCTTC.

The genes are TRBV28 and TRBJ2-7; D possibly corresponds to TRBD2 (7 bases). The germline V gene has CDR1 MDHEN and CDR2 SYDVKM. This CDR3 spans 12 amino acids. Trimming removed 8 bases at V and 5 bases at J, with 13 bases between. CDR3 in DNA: TGTGCCAGCCTCCGGGGGGCTGACGAGCAGTACTTC. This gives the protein CASLRGADEQYF.

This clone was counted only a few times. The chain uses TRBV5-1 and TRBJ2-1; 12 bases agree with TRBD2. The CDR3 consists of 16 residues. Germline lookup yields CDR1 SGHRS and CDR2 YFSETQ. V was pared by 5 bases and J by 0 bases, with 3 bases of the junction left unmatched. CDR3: CASRLTSGSSYNEQFF. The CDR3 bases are TGCGCCAGCAGATTGACTAGCGGGAGCTCCTACAATGAGCAGTTCTTC.

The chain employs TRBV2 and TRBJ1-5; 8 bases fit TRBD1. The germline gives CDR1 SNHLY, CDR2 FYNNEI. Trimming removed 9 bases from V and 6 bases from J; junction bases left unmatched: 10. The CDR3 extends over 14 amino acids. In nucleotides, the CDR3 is TGTGCCAGTGACAGGGGCCCCGCGGGTCAGCCCCAGCATTTT. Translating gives CASDRGPAGQPQHF.